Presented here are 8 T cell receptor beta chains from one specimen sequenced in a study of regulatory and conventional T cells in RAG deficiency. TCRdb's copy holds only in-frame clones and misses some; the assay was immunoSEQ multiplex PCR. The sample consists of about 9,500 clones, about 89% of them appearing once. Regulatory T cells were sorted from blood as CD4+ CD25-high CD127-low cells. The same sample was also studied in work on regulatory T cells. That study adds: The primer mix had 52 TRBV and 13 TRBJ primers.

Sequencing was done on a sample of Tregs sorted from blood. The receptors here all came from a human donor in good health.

CDR3 in amino acids: CASSLHVSAAPIGYGYTF. CDR3 DNA: TGTGCCAGCAGCTTACACGTTTCTGCGGCCCCTATAGGATATGGCTACACCTTC. The chain uses TRBV7-9 and TRBJ1-2; D unclear. The CDR3 length is 18 residues. Germline V gene data show CDR1 as SEHNR and CDR2 as FQNEAQ (reference sequence). V was cut by 2 bases and J by 5 bases, with 24 bases left in between.

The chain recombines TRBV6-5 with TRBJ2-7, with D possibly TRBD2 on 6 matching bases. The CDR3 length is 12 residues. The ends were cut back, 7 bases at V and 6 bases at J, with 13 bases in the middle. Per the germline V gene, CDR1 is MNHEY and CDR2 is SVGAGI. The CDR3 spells CASMGGRGEQYF. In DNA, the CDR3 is TGTGCCAGCATGGGGGGACGTGGCGAGCAGTACTTC.

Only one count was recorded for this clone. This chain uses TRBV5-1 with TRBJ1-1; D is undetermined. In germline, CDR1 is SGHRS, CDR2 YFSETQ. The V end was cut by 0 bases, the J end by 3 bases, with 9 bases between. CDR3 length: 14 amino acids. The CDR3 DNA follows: TGCGCCAGCAGCTTGGCAGGAGGAGACACTGAAGCTTTCTTT. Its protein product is CASSLAGGDTEAFF.

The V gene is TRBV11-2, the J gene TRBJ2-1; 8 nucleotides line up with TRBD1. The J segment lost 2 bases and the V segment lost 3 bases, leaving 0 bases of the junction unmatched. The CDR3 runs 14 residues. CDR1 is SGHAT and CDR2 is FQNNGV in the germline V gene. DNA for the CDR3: TGTGCCAGCAGCTTGGGACAGGCCTACAATGAGCAGTTCTTC. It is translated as CASSLGQAYNEQFF. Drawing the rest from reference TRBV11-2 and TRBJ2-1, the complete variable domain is EAGVAQSPRYKIIEKRQSVAFWCNPISGHATLYWYQQILGQGPKLLIQFQNNGVVDDSQLPKDRFSAERLKGVDSTLKIQPAKLEDSAVYLCASSLGQAYNEQFFGPGTRLTVL.

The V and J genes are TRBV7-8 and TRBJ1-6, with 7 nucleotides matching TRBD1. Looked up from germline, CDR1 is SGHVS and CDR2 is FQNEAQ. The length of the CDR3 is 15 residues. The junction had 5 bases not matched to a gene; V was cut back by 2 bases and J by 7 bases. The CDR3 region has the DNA TGTGCCAGCAGCTTACCATCACAGGGGAATTCACCCCTCCACTTT. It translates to CASSLPSQGNSPLHF.

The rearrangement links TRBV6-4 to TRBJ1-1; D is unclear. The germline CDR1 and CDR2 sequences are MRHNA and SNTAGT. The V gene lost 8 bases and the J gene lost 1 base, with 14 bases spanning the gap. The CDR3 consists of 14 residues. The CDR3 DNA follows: TGTGCCAGCCCCCTTAGGTTAGGGAACACTGAAGCTTTCTTT. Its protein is CASPLRLGNTEAFF.

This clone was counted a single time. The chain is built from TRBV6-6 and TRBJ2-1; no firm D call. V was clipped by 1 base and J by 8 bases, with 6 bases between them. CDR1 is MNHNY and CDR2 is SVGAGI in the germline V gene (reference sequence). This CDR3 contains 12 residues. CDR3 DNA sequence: TGTGCCAGCAGTTACTTAGACTATGAGCAGTTCTTC. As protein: CASSYLDYEQFF.

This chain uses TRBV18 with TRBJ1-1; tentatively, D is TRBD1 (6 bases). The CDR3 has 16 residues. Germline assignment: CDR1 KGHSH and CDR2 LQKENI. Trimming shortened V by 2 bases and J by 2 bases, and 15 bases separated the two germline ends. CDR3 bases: TGTGCCAGCTCACCAATCGCAGGGGCCCTTAACACTGAAGCTTTCTTT. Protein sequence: CASSPIAGALNTEAFF.